These 21 T cell receptor beta chains share one sample of origin, sequenced in a study of molecular identifiers for immune sequencing clone quantification. A single record per CDR3 protein comes from TCRdb applying MiXCR to the PCR reads. The table has around 470,000 distinct CDR3 sequences, 25% seen once. Input material: naive CD8+ T cells from blood, with Jurkat cell RNA spiked in. Documented subset: FACS-sorted CD8+CD4-CCR7+CD45RA+ naive T cells. These receptors came from a human donor in good health. Some libraries in this study had Jurkat cell RNA spiked in.

In this sample, this clonotype turned up many times. This chain connects TRBV28 to TRBJ1-5; tentative D call: TRBD1 (5 bases). Germline-derived CDR1 and CDR2 are MDHEN and SYDVKM. This CDR3 has 17 residues. V was pared by 3 bases and J by 1 base, with 16 bases between. The CDR3, as DNA: TGTGCCAGCAGTTTCCCACTGATTCGGGGGAGCAATCAGCCCCAGCATTTT. It yields the protein CASSFPLIRGSNQPQHF. The full variable domain, in which reference TRBV28 and TRBJ1-5 provide the parts outside the CDR3, is DVKVTQSSRYLVKRTGEKVFLECVQDMDHENMFWYRQDPGLGLRLIYFSYDVKMKEKGDIPEGYSVSREKKERFSLILESASTNQTSMYLCASSFPLIRGSNQPQHFGDGTRLSIL.

V gene TRBV12-3 or TRBV12-4 combines with J gene TRBJ2-6; D unresolved. CDR3 length: 13 residues. Trimming pared 6 bases from V and 4 bases from J, leaving 7 bases between. CDR3 in DNA: TGTGCCAGCAGCCCAGAGGGGGCCAACGTCCTGACTTTC. Its protein product is CASSPEGANVLTF.

A word on this clonotype: Germline and junction disagree at one end, which may indicate a read error. The genes are TRBV4-3 and TRBJ2-3; possibly TRBD1 or TRBD2 for D (5 bases each). There are 16 residues in the CDR3. Per the germline V gene, CDR1 is LGHNA and CDR2 is YSLEER. The CDR3 coding sequence is TGCGCCAGCAGCCAAGGGGGAGCAGGGCCCCCAGATACGCCGTATTTT. Translation gives CASSQGGAGPPDTPYF.

A note on this clonotype: This may be a read error, as it is one base from a much larger clone. This rearrangement joins TRBV20-1 to TRBJ2-7; either TRBD1 or TRBD2 may fit D (7 bases each). Per germline, CDR1 DFQATT and CDR2 SNEGSKA (reference sequence). V was cut by 6 bases and J by 6 bases, with 18 bases left in between. This CDR3 spans 13 amino acids. In nucleotides, the CDR3 is TGCAGTGCCAGGGGGGGGGCACAAACCGAGCAGTACTTC. This translates into CSARGGAQTEQYF.

This clonotype was counted once. The chain links TRBV4-3 to TRBJ2-2, with a tentative D call TRBD2 (7 bases). V was clipped by 5 bases and J by 0 bases, with 19 bases between them. Germline lookup yields CDR1 LGHNA and CDR2 YSLEER. There are 18 residues in the CDR3. DNA of the CDR3: TGCGCCAGCAGCTCAAGGGGGGGTGCGGGGACGAACACCGGGGAGCTGTTTTTT. It encodes CASSSRGGAGTNTGELFF.

This clonotype was seen only a few times. The chain combines TRBV7-2 with TRBJ1-1, with 8 bases fitting TRBD1. This CDR3 is built from 15 residues. CDR1 and CDR2 (germline): SGHTA, FQGNSA. With 3 bases clipped from V and 6 bases from J, the junction kept 9 bases outside the gene matches. CDR3 bases: TGTGCCAGCAGCTTTCCACCCGGACAGGGCTCTGAAGCTTTCTTT. This gives the protein CASSFPPGQGSEAFF.

Many counts were recorded for this clonotype. The rearrangement joins TRBV12-3 or TRBV12-4 to TRBJ2-5; D may be TRBD2 (5 bases). CDR3 length: 14 residues. Trimming took 2 bases from V and 5 from J, leaving 12 bases between them. CDR3 nucleotides: TGTGCCAGCAGTTTACTCGGGGTCGCGGAGACCCAGTACTTC. This encodes CASSLLGVAETQYF.

On this clonotype itself: A much larger clone sits a single nucleotide away, making a read error possible. The V gene is TRBV7-9, the J gene TRBJ1-1; 12 nucleotides align to TRBD1. The CDR3 is 18 amino acids. CDR1 SEHNR and CDR2 FQNEAQ come from the germline V gene (reference sequence). The CDR3 DNA sequence: TGTGCCAGCAGGTATAGACACGGGACAGGGGGCTCCGGCACTGAAGCTATCTTT. It is translated as CASRYRHGTGGSGTEAIF.

This clonotype was counted at least ten times. The V and J genes are TRBV28 and TRBJ2-5; 10 positions agree with TRBD1. V lost 6 bases and J lost 3; bases outside the gene matches: 7. This CDR3 contains 15 residues. Germline V gives CDR1 MDHEN, CDR2 SYDVKM. As DNA, the CDR3 is TGTGCCAGCAGATCCCAGGGACAGGGGAAAGAGACCCAGTACTTC. Protein product: CASRSQGQGKETQYF.

The rearrangement links TRBV11-2 to TRBJ2-1; D possibly corresponds to TRBD2 (6 bases). The length of the CDR3 is 16 residues. Trimming removed 0 bases from V and 4 bases from J, with 13 bases in between. Germline loops: CDR1 SGHAT, CDR2 FQNNGV. This CDR3 is CASSLEPTSPYNEQFF. Here the CDR3 DNA reads TGTGCCAGCAGCTTAGAGCCCACTAGCCCATACAATGAGCAGTTCTTC.

In its sample, this clonotype was seen many times. V is TRBV7-9 and J is TRBJ2-2, with D hard to call. Germline V gene data show CDR1 as SEHNR and CDR2 as FQNEAQ (reference sequence). Trimming took 3 bases from V and 6 from J, leaving 5 bases between them. This CDR3 region has 12 residues. CDR3: CASSFVPGELFF. As DNA, the CDR3 is TGTGCCAGCAGCTTCGTCCCCGGGGAGCTGTTTTTT.

This clonotype turned up a few times. The genes are TRBV4-1 and TRBJ1-1; no clear D. The germline gives CDR1 MGHRA, CDR2 YSYEKL. V lost 0 bases and J lost 0, with 11 bases in between. CDR3 length: 16 residues. As DNA, the CDR3 is TGCGCCAGCAGCCAAGACAAGGAACGGCTGAACACTGAAGCTTTCTTT. Protein product: CASSQDKERLNTEAFF.

CDR3 sequence reads: CSAMSVPSVKYEAFF. CDR3 bases: TGCAGTGCTATGAGCGTTCCGTCCGTAAAATATGAAGCTTTCTTT. V usage is TRBV20-1 and J usage is TRBJ1-1; D is unresolved. Between the trimmed V and J ends, which lost 4 bases and 7 bases, there was a span of 22 bases. Germline V gene data show CDR1 as DFQATT and CDR2 as SNEGSKA (reference sequence). The CDR3 runs 15 residues.

The chain recombines TRBV7-9 with TRBJ2-3, with a tentative D call TRBD2 (5 bases). The CDR3 consists of 15 residues. V gave up 2 bases and J gave up 0 bases, with 9 bases separating them. Germline V gene data show CDR1 as SEHNR and CDR2 as FQNEAQ (reference sequence). CDR3 nucleotides: TGTGCCAGCAGCTTAACTAGAGCCAGCACAGATACGCAGTATTTT. It encodes CASSLTRASTDTQYF.

This chain uses TRBV19 with TRBJ2-7; possibly TRBD2 for D (5 bases). CDR3 size: 14 residues. Looked up from germline, CDR1 is LNHDA and CDR2 is SQIVND (reference sequence). V lost 3 bases to trimming and J lost 2 bases, with 11 bases between them. CDR3 residues: CASSMASGAYEQYF. CDR3 nucleotides: TGTGCCAGTAGTATGGCCAGCGGAGCCTACGAGCAGTACTTC.

V gene TRBV5-3 combines with J gene TRBJ2-2; 10 bases are a match to TRBD1. TRBV5-3 is classed as an ORF, of uncertain function. The CDR3 has 15 residues. After removal of 8 bases from V and 7 bases from J, the junction contained 11 bases not matched to a gene. As DNA, the CDR3 is TGTGCCAGCAGCGAGGGACAGGGGTTGGGCGGGGAGCTGTTTTTT. It is translated as CASSEGQGLGGELFF.

The chain links TRBV27 to TRBJ1-5, with 8 positions matching TRBD1. Germline V lookup: CDR1 MNHEY, CDR2 SMNVEV (reference sequence). The CDR3 length is 16 residues. V was clipped by 0 bases and J by 2 bases; unmatched bases: 3. The CDR3 loop reads CASSLSTGDGNQPQHF. The CDR3 region has the DNA TGTGCCAGCAGTTTATCGACAGGGGATGGCAATCAGCCCCAGCATTTT.

In its sample, this clonotype was seen many times. This sequence joins TRBV18 and TRBJ2-7, with a possible D match to TRBD1 (5 bases). V was cut by 7 bases and J by 5 bases, with 12 bases left in between. There are 12 residues in the CDR3. Germline CDR1 is KGHSH and CDR2 is LQKENI. The CDR3 DNA reads as TGTGCCAGCTTGGGGCTTGGCAACGAGCAGTACTTC. It is translated as CASLGLGNEQYF.

This clonotype has a count of ten or more. The chain links TRBV4-1 to TRBJ1-4; 7 positions agree with TRBD1. V gave up 4 bases and J gave up 6 bases; unmatched junction bases: 8. Germline-derived CDR1 and CDR2 are MGHRA and YSYEKL. This CDR3 has 15 residues. The CDR3 coding sequence is TGCGCCAGCAGCCTTCAGGAGGGGGCGGATGAAAAACTGTTTTTT. This codes for CASSLQEGADEKLFF.

This clonotype appeared a few times. The chain is built from TRBV11-2 and TRBJ1-1; 7 bases are a match to TRBD1. The germline gives CDR1 SGHAT, CDR2 FQNNGV. The CDR3 spans 13 residues. V gave up 3 bases and J gave up 7 bases; unmatched junction bases: 5. The CDR3 spells CASSLGQSLEAFF. DNA for the CDR3: TGTGCCAGCAGCTTGGGACAGTCACTTGAAGCTTTCTTT. The whole variable domain, remainder taken from reference TRBV11-2 and TRBJ1-1, is EAGVAQSPRYKIIEKRQSVAFWCNPISGHATLYWYQQILGQGPKLLIQFQNNGVVDDSQLPKDRFSAERLKGVDSTLKIQPAKLEDSAVYLCASSLGQSLEAFFGQGTRLTVV.

CDR3 amino acids: CASGDGGVSSYEQYF. In DNA, the CDR3 is TGTGCCAGCGGGGACGGGGGAGTGAGCTCCTACGAGCAGTACTTC. The gene calls are TRBV7-9 and TRBJ2-7; weak D call: TRBD2 (6 bases). This CDR3 has 15 amino acids. The germline V gene has CDR1 SEHNR and CDR2 FQNEAQ (reference sequence). V was pared by 8 bases and J by 0 bases, with 17 bases between.